This TCR beta chain appears in the sequencing data of a study of cytomegalovirus exposure and HLA in healthy donors. V dropped 1 base and J dropped 2; count of bases not matched to a gene: 1. Germline V gives CDR1 SEHNR, CDR2 FQNEAQ (reference sequence). The CDR3 runs 14 residues. Primers included in the PCR were 60 Vbeta and 13 Jbeta primers. Repertoires were generated with immunoSEQ multiplex PCR, while TCRdb's copy carries only in-frame clones and drops some. The sample consists of about 180,000 clones, under 80% of them appearing once. The sample holds a few counts of this clone. Material: PBMCs. J is TRBJ2-5 and V is TRBV7-9, with 7 nucleotides matching TRBD1. The clonotype was recovered from a woman in her 30s in good health and CMV-seropositive. The CDR3 nucleotides are TGTGCCAGCAGCTTAGACAGGGGACAAGAGACCCAGTACTTC. Translating gives CASSLDRGQETQYF.